This T cell receptor beta chain appears in the sequencing data of a study of monozygotic twins with cystic fibrosis. Study-wide background: With about 15 PCR cycles, barcoded libraries came from about 3 micrograms of fragmented DNA.

This CDR3 has 16 amino acids. V was pared by 7 bases and J by 5 bases, with 14 bases of the junction left unmatched. CDR1 is SGHVS, CDR2 FNYEAQ, per germline. As regards this clone: Its target is unknown.

The data were produced by immunoSEQ multiplex PCR, yet TCRdb's version contains in-frame clones alone and is incomplete. The sample records 14,000 or so clones, 90% to 95% being singletons. Regarding the study as a whole: V usage most resembled the co-twin in 13 of 16 pairs. Unrelated CF individuals shared fewer identical clonotypes than monozygotic CF twins. Clonality was generally low (median roughly 0.01), higher in the most severe patients.

The TCR was taken from a girl under 10 years old with cystic fibrosis. The sequencing input was blood. This chain links TRBV7-6 with TRBJ2-5; the match to TRBD2 covers 9 bases. The CDR3 nucleotides read TGTGCCAGCACCCGAGGGGCGGGAGGGCTTGGGGAGACCCAGTACTTC. This encodes CASTRGAGGLGETQYF.